Listed here are 23 T cell receptor beta chains from one sample, sequenced in a study of blood T cell repertoires in COVID-19. Sequenced by immunoSEQ multiplex PCR; TCRdb stores in-frame clones only, minus some. The table lists roughly 170,000 clones, around nine tenths of them singletons. Sequences were obtained from peripheral blood. The receptors shown here come from a woman between 65 and 79 years old with COVID-19, enrolled during active disease.

The chain recombines TRBV7-6 with TRBJ2-7, with TRBD1 identical over 7 bases. The length of the CDR3 is 13 residues. Germline loops: CDR1 SGHVS, CDR2 FNYEAQ. Losses at the gene ends were 4 bases for V and 5 bases for J; bases not matched to a gene: 5. The CDR3 DNA sequence: TGTGCCAGCAGCTCGAGACAGGGCCACGAGCAGTACTTC. Its translation: CASSSRQGHEQYF.

The V gene is TRBV19, the J gene TRBJ1-2; D not resolved. Trimming stripped 4 bases from V and 0 bases from J, with 6 bases between. Germline CDR1 reads LNHDA; CDR2 reads SQIVND (reference sequence). CDR3 length: 13 residues. CDR3 nucleotide sequence: TGTGCCAGTAGTACCAGTACTAACTATGGCTACACCTTC. It codes for CASSTSTNYGYTF. The variable domain in full, completed from reference TRBV19 and TRBJ1-2, reads DGGITQSPKYLFRKEGQNVTLSCEQNLNHDAMYWYRQDPGQGLRLIYYSQIVNDFQKGDIAEGYSVSREKKESFPLTVTSAQKNPTAFYLCASSTSTNYGYTFGSGTRLTVV.

This chain joins TRBV28 and TRBJ2-2; TRBD1 matches at 9 bases. This CDR3 is built from 14 residues. Germline CDR1 is MDHEN and CDR2 is SYDVKM. The V segment lost 5 bases and the J segment 5 bases; nucleotides outside the gene matches: 3. CDR3 region: CASSTGQGTGELFF. The DNA of the CDR3 is TGTGCCAGCAGTACGGGACAGGGTACCGGGGAGCTGTTTTTT.

J is TRBJ2-3 and V is TRBV10-3; 11 bases line up with TRBD2. Germline trimming cut 6 bases from V and 6 bases from J; bases unmatched to any gene: 11. The CDR3 loop spans 16 amino acids. Germline V gene data show CDR1 as ENHRY and CDR2 as SYGVKD. The CDR3 is CAIRPLAGVGRDTQYF. The CDR3 DNA reads as TGTGCCATCAGACCACTAGCGGGAGTCGGGCGGGATACGCAGTATTTT.

The chain combines TRBV7-9 with TRBJ2-5; D is unresolved. V lost 2 bases, J lost 5 bases, and 9 bases lay in between. Germline V CDR1 and CDR2: SEHNR, FQNEAQ (reference sequence). This CDR3 spans 13 amino acids. CDR3 nucleotide sequence: TGTGCCAGCAGCTTACTGAGTCTGGAGACCCAGTACTTC. Translated, it gives CASSLLSLETQYF. Complete variable domain (other parts from reference TRBV7-9 and TRBJ2-5): DTGVSQNPRHKITKRGQNVTFRCDPISEHNRLYWYRQTLGQGPEFLTYFQNEAQLEKSRLLSDRFSAERPKGSFSTLEIQRTEQGDSAMYLCASSLLSLETQYFGPGTRLLVL.

V usage is TRBV27 and J usage is TRBJ2-7, with D possibly matching TRBD1 (7 bases). CDR3 length equals 18 residues. The ends were cut back, 11 bases at V and 3 bases at J, with 32 bases in the middle. The germline V gene has CDR1 MNHEY and CDR2 SMNVEV (reference sequence). CDR3 nucleotide sequence: TGTGCCTCCGGGACAGCCCGGGAGTCCCTTTCCGGCCTCTACGAGCAGTACTTC. Translated, it gives CASGTARESLSGLYEQYF.

The chain recombines TRBV4-1 with TRBJ2-1, with 9 nucleotides matching TRBD1. Germline CDR1 MGHRA, CDR2 YSYEKL. After removal of 2 bases from V and 9 bases from J, the junction contained 8 bases not matched to a gene. The CDR3 length is 15 residues. The CDR3 nucleotides read TGCGCCAGCAGCCAACGACAGGGGGTAGAAAGTGAGCAGTTCTTC. Translated: CASSQRQGVESEQFF.

The chain joins TRBV30 to TRBJ1-1, with TRBD1 matching 10 bases. The germline V gene encodes CDR1 GTSNPN and CDR2 SVGIG (reference sequence). Unmatched junction bases numbered 12, after V lost 0 bases and J lost 11 bases. This CDR3 region has 15 residues. CDR3: CAWSVRWDRGREAFF. Here the CDR3 DNA reads TGTGCCTGGAGTGTACGATGGGACAGGGGACGTGAGGCTTTCTTT.

The CDR3 coding sequence is TGTGCCATCAGAATTACTAGCGGGAGTACAGATACGCAGTATTTT. This translates into CAIRITSGSTDTQYF. V and J are TRBV10-3 and TRBJ2-3; 11 bases match TRBD2. J lost 3 bases, V lost 6 bases, and 5 bases had no gene match. The CDR3 contains 15 residues. CDR1 is ENHRY, CDR2 SYGVKD, per germline.

The chain links TRBV14 to TRBJ2-7, with a weak D call TRBD2 (6 bases). The V gene's germline CDR1 is SGHDN and CDR2 FVKESK. This CDR3 is 16 amino acids long. The V end was cut by 0 bases, the J end by 3 bases, with 15 bases between. CDR3 in DNA: TGTGCCAGCAGCCAAGATCTGGGGGGACCCCTCTACGAGCAGTACTTC. It is translated as CASSQDLGGPLYEQYF.

In DNA, the CDR3 is TGCAGCGTTGATAGCGGAGAAAGCTACGAGCAGTACTTC. This codes for CSVDSGESYEQYF. The chain links TRBV29-1 to TRBJ2-7; TRBD2 is a possible D gene (6 bases). V shed 3 bases and J shed 3 bases, with 12 bases lying between them. The germline gives CDR1 SQVTM, CDR2 ANQGSEA. The CDR3 has 13 amino acids.

The CDR3 sequence is CAWSVTAMNTEAFF. In nucleotides, the CDR3 is TGTGCCTGGAGTGTAACAGCCATGAACACTGAAGCTTTCTTT. This chain links TRBV30 with TRBJ1-1; no firm D call. This CDR3 has 14 residues. The germline CDR1 and CDR2 sequences are GTSNPN and SVGIG (reference sequence). V dropped 0 bases and J dropped 0 bases, with 8 bases sitting between them.

The chain carries TRBV7-9 and TRBJ1-6; 9 bases fit TRBD1. The CDR3 extends over 15 amino acids. V dropped 4 bases and J dropped 6; count of bases not matched to a gene: 4. CDR1 and CDR2 (germline): SEHNR, FQNEAQ (reference sequence). CDR3 DNA: TGTGCCAGCAGCTCAGAGACAGGGGGTAATTCACCCCTCCACTTT. Protein product: CASSSETGGNSPLHF.

The chain combines TRBV28 with TRBJ1-6, with D unresolved. This CDR3 has 14 residues. From germline, CDR1 is MDHEN and CDR2 SYDVKM. Trimming cost V 3 bases and J 5 bases, with 8 bases left between them. CDR3 DNA sequence: TGTGCCAGCAGTTTTATACAAAATAATTCACCCCTCCACTTT. It specifies CASSFIQNNSPLHF.

The genes are TRBV12-3 or TRBV12-4 and TRBJ2-1, with TRBD2 matching over 7 bases. CDR3 length equals 12 residues. The V and J ends lost 6 bases and 9 bases, in that order; junction bases with no gene match: 5. The CDR3 coding sequence is TGTGCCAGCAGCACGACTAGCCTTGAGCAGTTCTTC. It yields the protein CASSTTSLEQFF.

This chain connects TRBV5-1 to TRBJ2-7; D ambiguous. V gave up 4 bases and J gave up 6 bases, with 11 bases separating them. CDR3 length: 12 amino acids. Germline CDR1 is SGHRS and CDR2 is YFSETQ. CDR3 region: CASSDFHPEQYF. CDR3 nucleotide sequence: TGCGCCAGCAGCGACTTCCACCCCGAGCAGTACTTC.

This clone was detected only a few times. This chain connects TRBV15 to TRBJ2-1; TRBD2 might be the D (5 bases). V dropped 0 bases and J dropped 8 bases, with 17 bases sitting between them. This CDR3 is built from 16 residues. Germline-derived CDR1 and CDR2 are LNHNV and YYDKDF (reference sequence). The CDR3 sequence: CATSRDRVLVADEQFF. CDR3 sequence (DNA): TGTGCCACCAGCAGAGATCGCGTACTAGTTGCGGATGAGCAGTTCTTC.

The gene calls are TRBV5-1 and TRBJ2-6; perhaps TRBD1 as D (7 bases). V dropped 3 bases and J dropped 0 bases, with 13 bases sitting between them. The CDR3 has 17 residues. Germline-derived CDR1 and CDR2 are SGHRS and YFSETQ. The CDR3 nucleotides read TGCGCCAGCAGCTCCAGGGGGAGGCCCTCTGGGGCCAACGTCCTGACTTTC. The encoded protein is CASSSRGRPSGANVLTF.

This clone has just one count. The chain has TRBV7-8 and TRBJ1-6; a weak D match, TRBD1 (5 bases). The germline V gene has CDR1 SGHVS and CDR2 FQNEAQ. The V gene lost 5 bases and the J gene lost 0 bases, with 11 bases spanning the gap. This CDR3 has 16 residues. The CDR3 region is CASSRDSSSYNSPLHF. Written as DNA, the CDR3 is TGTGCCAGCAGCCGAGACAGCAGCTCCTATAATTCACCCCTCCACTTT. The full variable domain, its missing parts supplied by reference TRBV7-8 and TRBJ1-6, is GAGVSQSPRYKVAKRGQDVALRCDPISGHVSLFWYQQALGQGPEFLTYFQNEAQLDKSGLPSDRFFAERPEGSVSTLKIQRTQQEDSAVYLCASSRDSSSYNSPLHFGNGTRLTVT.

V gene TRBV19 combines with J gene TRBJ2-3; weak D call: TRBD1 (6 bases). CDR1 and CDR2 from the germline V gene are LNHDA and SQIVND (reference sequence). V was cut by 5 bases and J by 2 bases, with 11 bases left in between. This CDR3 spans 14 amino acids. The CDR3 sequence is CASSETGYTDTQYF. The CDR3 nucleotides are TGTGCCAGTAGTGAGACAGGCTACACAGATACGCAGTATTTT. Drawing the rest from reference TRBV19 and TRBJ2-3, the complete variable domain is DGGITQSPKYLFRKEGQNVTLSCEQNLNHDAMYWYRQDPGQGLRLIYYSQIVNDFQKGDIAEGYSVSREKKESFPLTVTSAQKNPTAFYLCASSETGYTDTQYFGPGTRLTVL.

The V and J genes are TRBV15 and TRBJ2-1, with D perhaps matching TRBD2 (6 bases). V was cut by 0 bases and J by 9 bases, with 15 bases left in between. The germline gives CDR1 LNHNV, CDR2 YYDKDF (reference sequence). The CDR3 contains 15 residues. The CDR3 reads CATSRDSRGSSEQFF. Written as DNA, the CDR3 is TGTGCCACCAGCAGAGATTCTCGGGGGAGTAGTGAGCAGTTCTTC.

V is TRBV19 and J is TRBJ2-2; TRBD1 matches at 7 bases. J was trimmed by 8 bases and V by 6 bases; bases with no gene match: 15. CDR3 length: 16 amino acids. Germline V gives CDR1 LNHDA, CDR2 SQIVND (reference sequence). CDR3 sequence (DNA): TGTGCCAGTAGGGGCCTCCTTAGACAGGGAGCAGGGGAGCTGTTTTTT. Its translation: CASRGLLRQGAGELFF.

The CDR3 DNA reads as TGTGCCAGCAGCGTTTCCGACAGCTACAATCAGCCCCAGCATTTT. Translated, it gives CASSVSDSYNQPQHF. V usage is TRBV9 and J usage is TRBJ1-5; D perhaps matches TRBD1 (5 bases). V lost 2 bases, J lost 3 bases, and 12 bases lay in between. The length of the CDR3 is 15 residues. CDR1 is SGDLS, CDR2 YYNGEE, per germline. Complete variable domain (other parts from reference TRBV9 and TRBJ1-5): DSGVTQTPKHLITATGQRVTLRCSPRSGDLSVYWYQQSLDQGLQFLIQYYNGEERAKGNILERFSAQQFPDLHSELNLSSLELGDSALYFCASSVSDSYNQPQHFGDGTRLSIL.